Presented here are 15 T cell receptor beta chains from one specimen sequenced in a study of early T cells in non-severe SARS-CoV-2 infection. Each CDR3 protein is one row after TCRdb ran MiXCR on the 5' RACE reads. Of roughly 51,000 distinct CDR3 sequences listed, under 7% are singletons. The starting material was whole blood, obtained at baseline. These receptors were obtained from an adult who was a healthcare worker with PCR-confirmed SARS-CoV-2 infection or an uninfected control (not recorded which).

This clonotype was counted ten times or more. J is TRBJ2-3 and V is TRBV11-2, with no clear D. Germline V gives CDR1 SGHAT, CDR2 FQNNGV. V lost 1 base and J 6 bases, leaving 8 bases between the germline ends. The CDR3 loop spans 13 amino acids. The CDR3 region has the DNA TGTGCCAGCAGCTTAGCCCGGTGGGATACGCAGTATTTT. Translation: CASSLARWDTQYF.

This clonotype has ten or more counts. The chain joins TRBV6-5 to TRBJ1-1; no clear D. V shed 4 bases and J shed 1 base, with 16 bases lying between them. Germline-derived CDR1 and CDR2 are MNHEY and SVGAGI. The CDR3 runs 16 residues. The CDR3 spells CASSSAIRLSNTEAFF. For the CDR3, the DNA is TGTGCCAGCAGTTCAGCGATCAGGCTATCGAACACTGAAGCTTTCTTT.

This clonotype was counted at least ten times. The chain recombines TRBV7-9 with TRBJ2-3; no clear D. Germline V gene sequence: CDR1 SEHNR, CDR2 FQNEAQ (reference sequence). The V and J ends lost 2 bases and 4 bases respectively, with 10 bases between them. This CDR3 is 14 amino acids long. DNA for the CDR3: TGTGCCAGCAGCTTAAATTCCCTGGCAGATACGCAGTATTTT. It yields the protein CASSLNSLADTQYF.

This clonotype was counted between two and nine times. The CDR3 region has the DNA TGCAGTGCTAGAGATATCGCAGAGGACAAAAACATTCAGTACTTC. This encodes CSARDIAEDKNIQYF. The chain joins TRBV20-1 to TRBJ2-4; D is unclear. This CDR3 has 15 amino acids. The V and J ends lost 0 bases and 3 bases respectively, with 12 bases between them. From germline, CDR1 is DFQATT and CDR2 SNEGSKA (reference sequence).

This clonotype has ten or more counts. The chain combines TRBV2 with TRBJ2-5; weak D call: TRBD2 (6 bases). The CDR3 is 17 residues long. V gave up 4 bases and J gave up 2 bases, with 20 bases separating them. Germline V gene sequence: CDR1 SNHLY, CDR2 FYNNEI. For the CDR3, the DNA is TGTGCCAGCAGTGGCGAAGCCACCCGGGACTTTCAAGAGACCCAGTACTTC. This encodes CASSGEATRDFQETQYF.

This clonotype was seen many times. This sequence joins TRBV7-2 and TRBJ2-5, with TRBD1 matching over 7 bases. The germline V gene encodes CDR1 SGHTA and CDR2 FQGNSA. The CDR3 spans 13 residues. V lost 5 bases and J lost 12; bases outside the gene matches: 12. CDR3 DNA sequence: TGTGCCAGCAGCAAAGACAGGGAAAACCCCGAGTACTTC. It is translated as CASSKDRENPEYF.

This clonotype has ten or more counts. The chain couples TRBV5-5 to TRBJ1-5; no definite D call. Per the germline V gene, CDR1 is SGHKS and CDR2 is YYEKEE (reference sequence). This CDR3 has 12 residues. Deletions cut 3 bases from V and 4 bases from J, with 5 bases between. The CDR3 DNA reads as TGTGCCAGCAGCTCACCGAATCAGCCCCAGCATTTT. Translated: CASSSPNQPQHF.

This clonotype was counted many times. V is TRBV4-2 and J is TRBJ1-6; tentatively, D is TRBD1 (5 bases). The germline CDR1 and CDR2 sequences are LGHNA and YNFKEQ. Trimming removed 4 bases at V and 7 bases at J, with 17 bases between. The CDR3 runs to 16 residues. As DNA, the CDR3 is TGTGCCAGCAGCCGGGGGGAGGGAGAAGCAAATTCACCCCTCCACTTT. Translating gives CASSRGEGEANSPLHF.

This clonotype was recorded many times. The chain employs TRBV7-8 and TRBJ2-7; D remains ambiguous. Germline CDR1 and CDR2: SGHVS and FQNEAQ. V was trimmed by 5 bases and J by 6 bases, leaving 11 bases between them. The CDR3 extends over 12 amino acids. The CDR3 protein is CASSQGPPEQYF. CDR3 coding DNA: TGTGCCAGCAGCCAAGGACCCCCCGAGCAGTACTTC.

Many counts were recorded for this clonotype. The chain is built from TRBV6-2 or TRBV6-3 and TRBJ2-1, with 11 bases fitting TRBD1. Per the germline V gene, CDR1 is MNHEY and CDR2 is SVGEGT. The CDR3 is 15 residues long. Trimming removed 5 bases from V and 7 bases from J; junction bases left unmatched: 7. CDR3 in amino acids: CASSTGQGAPNEQFF. The CDR3 DNA is TGTGCCAGCAGTACCGGACAGGGGGCGCCGAATGAGCAGTTCTTC.

The chain combines TRBV4-3 with TRBJ2-1; 9 positions match TRBD2. The CDR3 is 15 residues long. Trimming took 0 bases from V and 10 from J; bases not matched to a gene: 7. CDR1 is LGHNA, CDR2 YSLEER, per germline. In DNA form, the CDR3 reads TGCGCCAGCAGCCAAGAATGGCGGGGGGGCCTAGAGCAGTTCTTC. This codes for CASSQEWRGGLEQFF.

The sample holds many counts of this clonotype. The rearrangement uses TRBV4-3 and TRBJ2-7, with 11 bases identical to TRBD1. Germline-derived CDR1 and CDR2 are LGHNA and YSLEER. The CDR3 spans 14 residues. The V and J ends lost 4 bases and 4 bases, in that order; junction bases with no gene match: 3. CDR3 residues: CASSPGTGGYEQYF. The CDR3 DNA follows: TGCGCCAGCAGCCCCGGGACAGGGGGGTACGAGCAGTACTTC.

This clonotype was observed a few times. The rearrangement joins TRBV3-1 to TRBJ1-4; a weak D match, TRBD1 (5 bases). Germline V CDR1 and CDR2: LGHDT, YNNKEL (reference sequence). V gave up 0 bases and J gave up 8 bases, with 34 bases separating them. This CDR3 contains 22 residues. This CDR3 is CASSQDHKTPGLTLTFGEKLFF. The DNA of the CDR3 is TGTGCCAGCAGCCAAGACCACAAGACTCCGGGACTCACCCTCACCTTTGGGGAAAAACTGTTTTTT. The full variable domain, rest sourced from reference TRBV3-1 and TRBJ1-4, is DTAVSQTPKYLVTQMGNDKSIKCEQNLGHDTMYWYKQDSKKFLKIMFSYNNKELIINETVPNRFSPKSPDKAHLNLHINSLELGDSAVYFCASSQDHKTPGLTLTFGEKLFFGSGTQLSVL.

Relative to its sample, this clonotype is medium-sized (0.01 to 0.1%). The chain joins TRBV11-2 to TRBJ1-2; D ambiguous. The ends were cut back, 0 bases at V and 5 bases at J, with 10 bases in the middle. CDR3 length: 14 residues. Germline CDR1 and CDR2: SGHAT and FQNNGV. The CDR3 DNA reads as TGTGCCAGCAGCTTAGAGACCAGGCATTATGGCTACACCTTC. This encodes CASSLETRHYGYTF. The entire variable domain, with the rest obtained from reference TRBV11-2 and TRBJ1-2, is as follows: EAGVAQSPRYKIIEKRQSVAFWCNPISGHATLYWYQQILGQGPKLLIQFQNNGVVDDSQLPKDRFSAERLKGVDSTLKIQPAKLEDSAVYLCASSLETRHYGYTFGSGTRLTVV.

This rearrangement joins TRBV30 to TRBJ2-5; the D is unclear. Trimming removed 0 bases at V and 5 bases at J, with 4 bases between. This CDR3 is built from 11 residues. CDR1 is GTSNPN and CDR2 is SVGIG in the germline V gene (reference sequence). The CDR3 DNA reads TGTGCCTGGAGTGTTAGGGAGACCCAGTACTTC. Its protein product is CAWSVRETQYF.